This T cell receptor (beta chain) was recorded in a study of blood T cell repertoires in COVID-19. Study-level background: Acute-phase and convalescent COVID-19 samples originated in the United States, Italy and Spain. T cells, B-cell-depleted T cells, or PBMCs supplied cDNA or gDNA.

From germline, CDR1 is SGHNT and CDR2 YENEEA. V was clipped by 0 bases and J by 4 bases, with 16 bases between them. This CDR3 spans 17 amino acids. How the authors handled the data: For nucleated cells, counts were estimated from reference gene primer amplification. The table came from immunoSEQ multiplex PCR; TCRdb's copy has only in-frame clones and leaves some out. The D gene and trimming were derived from the DNA, and the V and J assignments and clone size from that table. The table shows 400,000 or so clones, with roughly 88% occurring only once. Assignments of participants to cohorts depended upon their own reported clinical history.

The sequenced sample was PBMCs or T cells enriched from blood (not recorded which). This TCR was sampled from a woman in her thirties or forties with acute COVID-19. The chain employs TRBV11-3 and TRBJ1-5; the D gene is possibly TRBD1 (5 bases). CDR3 region: CASSLDLLTEINQPQHF. The CDR3 DNA follows: TGTGCCAGCAGCTTAGATCTCTTGACAGAAATAAATCAGCCCCAGCATTTT.